Listed here are 15 T cell receptor beta chains from one sample, sequenced in a study of early T cells in non-severe SARS-CoV-2 infection. TCRdb passed the 5' RACE reads through MiXCR, listing each CDR3 protein once. The repertoire has some 66,000 distinct CDR3 sequences, around 8.7% of them found once; the top ten carry 3.2%. The sequenced sample consisted of whole blood. Receptors were obtained from an adult who was a healthcare worker with PCR-confirmed SARS-CoV-2 infection or an uninfected control (not recorded which).

This clonotype was counted a few times. The V gene is TRBV7-2, the J gene TRBJ2-1, with 8 positions matching TRBD2. The CDR3 length is 13 residues. Trimming removed 4 bases from V and 15 bases from J; junction bases left unmatched: 11. Germline loops: CDR1 SGHTA, CDR2 FQGNSA. CDR3 in amino acids: CASSSFQREKMFF. In DNA form, the CDR3 reads TGTGCCAGCAGCTCATTCCAGCGGGAGAAGATGTTCTTC. The full variable domain, in which reference TRBV7-2 and TRBJ2-1 provide the parts outside the CDR3, is GAGVSQSPSNKVTEKGKDVELRCDPISGHTALYWYRQSLGQGLEFLIYFQGNSAPDKSGLPSDRFSAERTGGSVSTLTIQRTQQEDSAVYLCASSSFQREKMFFGPGTRLTVL.

The V and J genes are TRBV6-6 and TRBJ2-2, with D hard to call. V was trimmed by 2 bases and J by 2 bases, leaving 3 bases between them. Germline V gene sequence: CDR1 MNHNY, CDR2 SVGAGI (reference sequence). This CDR3 has 13 residues. DNA of the CDR3: TGTGCCAGCAGTTACGTAAACACCGGGGAGCTGTTTTTT. Translated, it gives CASSYVNTGELFF.

The V call is TRBV3-1, the J call TRBJ2-7; no firm D call. V dropped 8 bases and J dropped 5 bases, with 13 bases sitting between them. CDR3 length equals 12 residues. Germline-derived CDR1 and CDR2 are LGHDT and YNNKEL (reference sequence). CDR3: CASGFLDDEQYF. CDR3 in DNA: TGTGCCAGCGGCTTTTTGGATGACGAGCAGTACTTC.

The CDR3 region has the DNA TGTGCCAGCATGATTTCCAGAAGATCGTTCATGAACACTGAAGCTTTCTTT. It codes for CASMISRRSFMNTEAFF. J is TRBJ1-1 and V is TRBV6-2 or TRBV6-3; D not certain. The CDR3 is 17 amino acids. Germline V gene data show CDR1 as MNHEY and CDR2 as SVGEGT. V shed 7 bases and J shed 0 bases, with 21 bases lying between them.

Only a few counts were recorded for this clonotype. The V gene is TRBV20-1, the J gene TRBJ1-1, with a weak D call TRBD1 (5 bases). Trimming took off 5 bases at V and 2 bases at J, with 12 bases between the two ends. From germline, CDR1 is DFQATT and CDR2 SNEGSKA (reference sequence). CDR3 size: 13 residues. The CDR3 sequence is CSAPTDRNTEAFF. As DNA, the CDR3 is TGCAGTGCTCCGACAGATAGAAACACTGAAGCTTTCTTT.

This clonotype was seen more than once but under ten times. The V gene is TRBV2, the J gene TRBJ1-1, with TRBD1 identical over 7 bases. CDR1 is SNHLY, CDR2 FYNNEI, per germline. V was clipped by 6 bases and J by 7 bases; unmatched bases: 5. The CDR3 is 12 amino acids. The chain's CDR3 is CASSPRQGEAFF. Here the CDR3 DNA reads TGTGCCAGCAGCCCACGACAGGGTGAAGCTTTCTTT.

This chain links TRBV6-2 or TRBV6-3 with TRBJ1-1; 9 nucleotides align to TRBD1. J was trimmed by 4 bases and V by 7 bases; bases with no gene match: 10. Looked up from germline, CDR1 is MNHEY and CDR2 is SVGEGT. This CDR3 spans 15 amino acids. For the CDR3, the DNA is TGTGCCAGCACCCAACAGGGGGCCGATGGCACTGAAGCTTTCTTT. Encoded protein: CASTQQGADGTEAFF.

V usage is TRBV9 and J usage is TRBJ2-5; possible D gene TRBD2, 6 bases. CDR3 length: 14 amino acids. Germline V lookup: CDR1 SGDLS, CDR2 YYNGEE. Trimming stripped 6 bases from V and 0 bases from J, with 12 bases between. CDR3 in DNA: TGTGCCAGCAACGCGGGACGGAACCAAGAGACCCAGTACTTC. This gives the protein CASNAGRNQETQYF.

This clonotype was detected only a few times. The chain combines TRBV13 with TRBJ2-7, with 9 bases lining up with TRBD2. The CDR3 sequence is 16 residues long. Germline lookup yields CDR1 PRHDT and CDR2 FYEKMQ (reference sequence). V shed 5 bases, J shed 4 bases, and the junction held 12 bases outside the gene matches. The CDR3 loop is CASSHGRPSGTYEQYF. The CDR3 DNA reads as TGTGCCAGCAGCCACGGTCGGCCTAGCGGGACTTACGAGCAGTACTTC.

The rearrangement joins TRBV24-1 to TRBJ2-3; D is possibly TRBD1 (5 bases). CDR3 size: 13 residues. V was pared by 1 base and J by 4 bases, with 5 bases between. Germline V gene data show CDR1 as KGHDR and CDR2 as SFDVKD. The CDR3 is CATSDFRADTQYF. As DNA, the CDR3 is TGTGCCACCAGTGATTTCAGGGCAGATACGCAGTATTTT.

In its sample, this clonotype was seen a few times. This chain connects TRBV2 to TRBJ2-2; D gene unclear. The CDR3 totals 14 residues. Trimming cost V 6 bases and J 5 bases, with 13 bases left between them. In germline, CDR1 is SNHLY, CDR2 FYNNEI. CDR3 amino acids: CASSTQTRTGELFF. The CDR3 nucleotides read TGTGCCAGCAGCACTCAAACGCGGACCGGGGAGCTGTTTTTT.

At least ten counts were recorded for this clonotype. The gene calls are TRBV29-1 and TRBJ2-2; D possibly corresponds to TRBD1 (5 bases). The CDR3 is 14 amino acids. V gave up 2 bases and J gave up 1 base, with 8 bases separating them. From germline, CDR1 is SQVTM and CDR2 ANQGSEA. As DNA, the CDR3 is TGCAGCGTTGAAAGGACAAGGAACACCGGGGAGCTGTTTTTT. It specifies CSVERTRNTGELFF.

The V call is TRBV7-9, the J call TRBJ1-6; D not resolved. The CDR3 is made up of 13 amino acids. Trimming left V 1 base short and J 11 bases short, with 9 bases between. Per germline, CDR1 SEHNR and CDR2 FQNEAQ (reference sequence). The CDR3 region has the DNA TGTGCCAGCAGCTTAGAGGGCATACCACCCCTCCACTTT. Its protein is CASSLEGIPPLHF.

This clonotype occurred many times. The chain uses TRBV20-1 and TRBJ2-3; 10 bases line up with TRBD2. From germline, CDR1 is DFQATT and CDR2 SNEGSKA (reference sequence). J was trimmed by 6 bases and V by 3 bases; bases with no gene match: 6. The CDR3 contains 14 residues. The CDR3 nucleotides read TGCAGTGCTAGTTCTAGCGGGAGAATGGATACGCAGTATTTT. It encodes CSASSSGRMDTQYF.

This clonotype showed up just a few times. This chain links TRBV9 with TRBJ2-4; D ambiguous. With 0 bases removed from V and 8 bases from J, the gap between germline ends came to 6 bases. CDR3 length: 12 residues. Germline V gene lookup returns CDR1 SGDLS and CDR2 YYNGEE. This CDR3 is CASSVESDIQYF. For the CDR3, the DNA is TGTGCCAGCAGCGTAGAGAGTGACATTCAGTACTTC.